This T cell receptor (beta chain) comes out of a study of long-term antiretroviral therapy in people with HIV. The study, taken as a whole, reports: Dominance of pre-ART expanded clones persisted, fluctuating and often declining after ART.

As regards this clone: Its target is not known.

Clinicians in the United States treated all participants with HIV. With survey level as its setting, the immunoSEQ assay was v3.0. This table comes from immunoSEQ multiplex PCR, and its TCRdb copy is limited to in-frame clones, with some not included. Of about 14,000 clones in the sample, about 84% were seen once. Material: unsorted PBMCs, obtained 1.8 years before starting antiretroviral therapy. The sequence was obtained from a middle-aged woman with HIV.

Written as DNA, the CDR3 is TGCGCCAGCAGCCGCTCCCAGGGCAATGAGCAGTTCTTC. Protein: CASSRSQGNEQFF. V gene TRBV4-3 combines with J gene TRBJ2-1; tentatively, D is TRBD1 (5 bases). Germline V gene data show CDR1 as LGHNA and CDR2 as YSLEER. Trimming removed 4 bases at V and 6 bases at J, with 10 bases between. This CDR3 comprises 13 residues.